A selection of T cell receptor beta chains follows, all from one sample in a study of CD8+ T cells in alopecia areata. The repertoire was sequenced with immunoSEQ multiplex PCR; TCRdb's copy has only in-frame clones and lacks some. The table shows about 210,000 clones, with over 40% occurring only once. The material sequenced was CD4+ T cells sorted from blood, taken at approximately week 36, from a patient treated with tofacitinib. These receptors originate from a human donor with alopecia areata. The CDR3 runs from the conserved cysteine through the conserved F or W. Fields, in order: V gene, CDR3 length, J gene, D gene, clone size, CDR3 DNA, CDR3 protein. A D gene is named only where the DNA matches it firmly. Clone size is given for some rows only: seen once, a few or many times, or a class if the clone is expanded.

v_gene: TRBV14
len: 13
j_gene: TRBJ2-1
d_gene: .
abundance: .
CDR3nt: TGTGCCAGCAGCCTAAGTACCATCAATGAGCAGTTCTTC
CDR3aa: CASSLSTINEQFF

v_gene: TRBV11-2
len: 11
j_gene: TRBJ2-3
d_gene: .
abundance: .
CDR3nt: TGTGCCAGCAAGCGGGTGGAGGCGCAGTATTTT
CDR3aa: CASKRVEAQYF

v_gene: TRBV4-1
len: 17
j_gene: TRBJ1-1
d_gene: TRBD1
abundance: .
CDR3nt: TGCGCCAGCAGTGGAGGGACAGGGGGTTCGTTGAACACTGAAGCTTTCTTT
CDR3aa: CASSGGTGGSLNTEAFF

v_gene: TRBV10-3
len: 12
j_gene: TRBJ2-3
d_gene: .
abundance: once
CDR3nt: TGTGCCATCAGTGAGGGGAGTGGTACGCAGTATTTT
CDR3aa: CAISEGSGTQYF

v_gene: TRBV7-9
len: 11
j_gene: TRBJ1-1
d_gene: .
abundance: .
CDR3nt: TGTGCCAGCAGCTACAACAATGAAGCTTTCTTT
CDR3aa: CASSYNNEAFF

v_gene: TRBV30
len: 19
j_gene: TRBJ1-5
d_gene: .
abundance: few
CDR3nt: TGTGCCTGGAGTGGTCAGCGGGAGGGTCGGTGGTCTCGGAGTCAGCCCCAGCATTTT
CDR3aa: CAWSGQREGRWSRSQPQHF

v_gene: TRBV4-3
len: 15
j_gene: TRBJ1-2
d_gene: .
abundance: .
CDR3nt: TGCGCCAGCAGCTCCGGGACCGCCGGCATATATGGCTACACCTTC
CDR3aa: CASSSGTAGIYGYTF

v_gene: TRBV9
len: 16
j_gene: TRBJ2-1
d_gene: TRBD2
abundance: many
CDR3nt: TGTGCCAGCAGCGTAGGCCCAGCGGGAGGGCCCGGGGAGCAGTTCTTC
CDR3aa: CASSVGPAGGPGEQFF

v_gene: TRBV5-1
len: 13
j_gene: TRBJ1-1
d_gene: TRBD1
abundance: .
CDR3nt: TGCGCCAGCAGTGGACAGGGCCGAGATGTAGCTTTCTTT
CDR3aa: CASSGQGRDVAFF

v_gene: TRBV30
len: 12
j_gene: TRBJ1-2
d_gene: .
abundance: once
CDR3nt: TGTGCCTGGAGCCGACCTGTGAAGGGCTACACCTTC
CDR3aa: CAWSRPVKGYTF

v_gene: TRBV18
len: 14
j_gene: TRBJ2-7
d_gene: TRBD1
abundance: .
CDR3nt: TGTGCCAGCTCACCACCGGTAACAGGGGCCGAGCAGTACTTC
CDR3aa: CASSPPVTGAEQYF

v_gene: TRBV30
len: 11
j_gene: TRBJ2-7
d_gene: .
abundance: few
CDR3nt: TGTGCCTGGAGTGGGGAGGCAGGGCAGTACTTC
CDR3aa: CAWSGEAGQYF

v_gene: TRBV6-6
len: 16
j_gene: TRBJ1-3
d_gene: .
abundance: few
CDR3nt: TGTGCCAGCAGTTACTCTGCCAGGGCGACTGGAAACACCATATATTTT
CDR3aa: CASSYSARATGNTIYF

v_gene: TRBV30
len: 14
j_gene: TRBJ2-1
d_gene: .
abundance: .
CDR3nt: TGTGCCTGGAGTGTCTCTAGCTCCTACAATGAGCAGTTCTTC
CDR3aa: CAWSVSSSYNEQFF

v_gene: TRBV15
len: 15
j_gene: TRBJ1-1
d_gene: TRBD1
abundance: few
CDR3nt: TGTGCCACCAGCCAACAGGACAGGCTGAACACTGAAGCTTTCTTT
CDR3aa: CATSQQDRLNTEAFF

v_gene: TRBV29-1
len: 14
j_gene: TRBJ1-2
d_gene: .
abundance: few
CDR3nt: TGCAGCGTGGCGTTGGTGGAGGGGAACTATGGCTACACCTTC
CDR3aa: CSVALVEGNYGYTF

v_gene: TRBV30
len: 12
j_gene: TRBJ1-2
d_gene: TRBD1
abundance: .
CDR3nt: TGTGCCTGGAGTGTTAGGGGGCCGGGCTACACCTTC
CDR3aa: CAWSVRGPGYTF

v_gene: TRBV4-1
len: 17
j_gene: TRBJ2-1
d_gene: TRBD2
abundance: few
CDR3nt: TGCGCCAGCAGCCAAGAAGGGGGGACTAGCCCGTCCAATGAGCAGTTCTTC
CDR3aa: CASSQEGGTSPSNEQFF

v_gene: TRBV6-1
len: 16
j_gene: TRBJ2-1
d_gene: TRBD2
abundance: .
CDR3nt: TGTGCCAGCAGTGAAAGGGTAGCGGGGCCCTACAATGAGCAGTTCTTC
CDR3aa: CASSERVAGPYNEQFF

v_gene: TRBV30
len: 13
j_gene: TRBJ2-1
d_gene: .
abundance: few
CDR3nt: TGTGCCTGGAGTACTACCCCGTTCGGTGAGCAGTTCTTC
CDR3aa: CAWSTTPFGEQFF

v_gene: TRBV23-1
len: 14
j_gene: TRBJ1-1
d_gene: .
abundance: few
CDR3nt: TGCGCCCCTGGACCTACCACGAGGGGTACTGAAGCTTTCTTT
CDR3aa: CAPGPTTRGTEAFF

v_gene: TRBV10-3
len: 15
j_gene: TRBJ2-7
d_gene: TRBD1
abundance: .
CDR3nt: TGTGCCATCAGTGACCTTGGGACAGGCTTCTACGAGCAGTACTTC
CDR3aa: CAISDLGTGFYEQYF

v_gene: TRBV6-5
len: 16
j_gene: TRBJ2-7
d_gene: .
abundance: few
CDR3nt: TGTGCCAGCAGTTACTCGACCCCTAGACACTCCTACGAGCAGTACTTC
CDR3aa: CASSYSTPRHSYEQYF

v_gene: TRBV5-1
len: 15
j_gene: TRBJ2-7
d_gene: TRBD2
abundance: .
CDR3nt: TGCGCCAGCGGCCGACTAGCGGGAGGCGGGGACGAGCAGTACTTC
CDR3aa: CASGRLAGGGDEQYF

v_gene: TRBV6-6
len: 16
j_gene: TRBJ2-5
d_gene: TRBD2
abundance: few
CDR3nt: TGTGCCAGCAGTCATAGACTAGCGGGGGGCCAAGAGACCCAGTACTTC
CDR3aa: CASSHRLAGGQETQYF

v_gene: TRBV6-1
len: 15
j_gene: TRBJ2-3
d_gene: TRBD2
abundance: .
CDR3nt: TGTGCCAGCAGCGGCGGGACTAGCGGCACAGATACGCAGTATTTT
CDR3aa: CASSGGTSGTDTQYF

v_gene: TRBV11-2
len: 13
j_gene: TRBJ1-2
d_gene: TRBD1
abundance: .
CDR3nt: TGTGCCAGCAGCTCGGGACAGGGGACCCGACCTACCTTC
CDR3aa: CASSSGQGTRPTF

v_gene: TRBV7-2
len: 16
j_gene: TRBJ2-1
d_gene: TRBD2
abundance: .
CDR3nt: TGTGCCAGCAGCCCACTAGCGGGAGGGCCCCGCAATGAGCAGTTCTTC
CDR3aa: CASSPLAGGPRNEQFF

v_gene: TRBV30
len: 13
j_gene: TRBJ2-2
d_gene: .
abundance: few
CDR3nt: TGTGCCTGGAGTGTACGAAGTCCCGGGGAGCTGTTTTTT
CDR3aa: CAWSVRSPGELFF

v_gene: TRBV9
len: 14
j_gene: TRBJ1-2
d_gene: .
abundance: .
CDR3nt: TGTGCCAGCAGCGTAGTGGAAGCGGGGAGCGGCTACACCTTC
CDR3aa: CASSVVEAGSGYTF

v_gene: TRBV9
len: 14
j_gene: TRBJ2-7
d_gene: TRBD1
abundance: many
CDR3nt: TGTGCCAGCAGCCCGACAGGGGTCAGCTACGAGCAGTACTTC
CDR3aa: CASSPTGVSYEQYF

v_gene: TRBV9
len: 13
j_gene: TRBJ1-2
d_gene: .
abundance: few
CDR3nt: TGTGCCAGCAGCGCCCTCTCCGGGTACGGCTACACCTTC
CDR3aa: CASSALSGYGYTF

v_gene: TRBV30
len: 16
j_gene: TRBJ2-5
d_gene: TRBD2
abundance: .
CDR3nt: TGTGCCTGGAGCGGACTAGCGGGAACGAGGCAAGAGACCCAGTACTTC
CDR3aa: CAWSGLAGTRQETQYF

v_gene: TRBV27
len: 14
j_gene: TRBJ2-1
d_gene: TRBD2
abundance: .
CDR3nt: TGTGCCAGCAATATAGCGGGAGTGGGCAATGAGCAGTTCTTC
CDR3aa: CASNIAGVGNEQFF

v_gene: TRBV7-9
len: 13
j_gene: TRBJ2-7
d_gene: .
abundance: .
CDR3nt: TGTGCCAGCAGCTTAGGTTGGGAGTCCGAGCAGTACTTC
CDR3aa: CASSLGWESEQYF

v_gene: TRBV29-1
len: 13
j_gene: TRBJ1-3
d_gene: .
abundance: .
CDR3nt: TGCAGCGTTGAAAGAGGCACTGGAAACACCATATATTTT
CDR3aa: CSVERGTGNTIYF

v_gene: TRBV30
len: 13
j_gene: TRBJ1-1
d_gene: .
abundance: few
CDR3nt: TGTGCCTGGAGTGAGACAGCCTTCACTGAAGCTTTCTTT
CDR3aa: CAWSETAFTEAFF

v_gene: TRBV7-2
len: 15
j_gene: TRBJ2-1
d_gene: TRBD2
abundance: .
CDR3nt: TGTGCCAGCAGCCGAGGGCTAGCGGGCTACAATGAGCAGTTCTTC
CDR3aa: CASSRGLAGYNEQFF

v_gene: TRBV29-1
len: 18
j_gene: TRBJ2-4
d_gene: .
abundance: few
CDR3nt: TGCAGCGCCAGGGGCCGTTCTCGGGCCCTGGCGGCCAAAAACATTCAGTACTTC
CDR3aa: CSARGRSRALAAKNIQYF

v_gene: TRBV6-5
len: 14
j_gene: TRBJ1-5
d_gene: .
abundance: .
CDR3nt: TGTGCCAGCAGTTACTCAGGGGGTGATCAGCCCCAGCATTTT
CDR3aa: CASSYSGGDQPQHF

v_gene: TRBV6-6
len: 15
j_gene: TRBJ1-5
d_gene: .
abundance: .
CDR3nt: TGTGCCAGCAGTAAACAGGATTTTAGCAATCAGCCCCAGCATTTT
CDR3aa: CASSKQDFSNQPQHF

v_gene: TRBV30
len: 16
j_gene: TRBJ2-2
d_gene: TRBD2
abundance: .
CDR3nt: TGTGCCTGGAGTAGAGGGGCGGGAGGGCCGACCGGGGAGCTGTTTTTT
CDR3aa: CAWSRGAGGPTGELFF

v_gene: TRBV18
len: 13
j_gene: TRBJ1-1
d_gene: .
abundance: few
CDR3nt: TGTGCCAGCTCGGACCTATACGACACTGAAGCTTTCTTT
CDR3aa: CASSDLYDTEAFF

v_gene: TRBV30
len: 12
j_gene: TRBJ2-2
d_gene: TRBD2
abundance: few
CDR3nt: TGTGCCTGGGGGACTAGTTCCGGGGAGCTGTTTTTT
CDR3aa: CAWGTSSGELFF

v_gene: TRBV6-5
len: 14
j_gene: TRBJ1-5
d_gene: TRBD1
abundance: .
CDR3nt: TGTGCCAGCAGCCGAGACAGGGACAATCAGCCCCAGCATTTT
CDR3aa: CASSRDRDNQPQHF

v_gene: TRBV7-9
len: 14
j_gene: TRBJ2-7
d_gene: .
abundance: .
CDR3nt: TGTGCCAGCAGCCCGCTCGTCCTCTCCTACGAGCAGTACTTC
CDR3aa: CASSPLVLSYEQYF

v_gene: TRBV27
len: 15
j_gene: TRBJ2-7
d_gene: .
abundance: .
CDR3nt: TGTGCCAGCAGTTTATCACCCCGGCGGGACTACGAGCAGTACTTC
CDR3aa: CASSLSPRRDYEQYF

v_gene: TRBV11-2
len: 15
j_gene: TRBJ2-5
d_gene: .
abundance: many
CDR3nt: TGTGCCAGCAGTATCGAGCCGTCCCCCCAAGAGACCCAGTACTTC
CDR3aa: CASSIEPSPQETQYF

v_gene: TRBV2
len: 13
j_gene: TRBJ2-3
d_gene: .
abundance: .
CDR3nt: TGTGCCAGCAGTGGGATTGGCGGTGATACGCAGTATTTT
CDR3aa: CASSGIGGDTQYF

v_gene: TRBV30
len: 11
j_gene: TRBJ1-3
d_gene: .
abundance: few
CDR3nt: TGTGCCTGTGCCTCTGGAAACACCATATATTTT
CDR3aa: CACASGNTIYF

v_gene: TRBV6-6
len: 14
j_gene: TRBJ2-5
d_gene: .
abundance: .
CDR3nt: TGTGCCAGCAGTTACTCGGCCAGGGAGGAGACCCAGTACTTC
CDR3aa: CASSYSAREETQYF